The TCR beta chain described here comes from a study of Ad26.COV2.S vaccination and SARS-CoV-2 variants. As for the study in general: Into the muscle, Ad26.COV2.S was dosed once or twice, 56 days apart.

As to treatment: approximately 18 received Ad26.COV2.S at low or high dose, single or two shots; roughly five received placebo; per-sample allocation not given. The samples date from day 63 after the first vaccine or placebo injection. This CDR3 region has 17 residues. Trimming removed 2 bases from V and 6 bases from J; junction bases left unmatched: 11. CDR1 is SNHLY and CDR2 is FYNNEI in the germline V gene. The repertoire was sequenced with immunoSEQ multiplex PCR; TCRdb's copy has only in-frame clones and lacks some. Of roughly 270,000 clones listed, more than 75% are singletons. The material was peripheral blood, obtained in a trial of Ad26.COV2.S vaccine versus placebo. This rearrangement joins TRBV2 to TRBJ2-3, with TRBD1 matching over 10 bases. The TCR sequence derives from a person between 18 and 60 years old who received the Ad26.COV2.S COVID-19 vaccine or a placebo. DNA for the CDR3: TGTGCCAGCAGTGAATACGTTCGGGGACAGGGGAGGGATACGCAGTATTTT. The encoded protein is CASSEYVRGQGRDTQYF.